This record covers a single T cell receptor beta chain. Membership in each cohort depended on participant-reported clinical history. Exposed enrollees encountered a COVID-19 case at some point within 2 weeks before study entry. Trimming removed 8 bases at V and 2 bases at J, with 19 bases between. Germline assignment: CDR1 SGHVS and CDR2 FQNEAQ. This CDR3 spans 16 amino acids. Generated by immunoSEQ multiplex PCR, the TCRdb table keeps only in-frame clones and is missing some. Of some 400,000 clones in the sample, roughly 90% were seen once. The data were taken from a study of blood T cell repertoires in COVID-19. Study overall: PBMCs, B-cell-depleted T cells, or T cells provided the cDNA or gDNA that made up the material.

This sequence joins TRBV7-8 and TRBJ2-1; D perhaps matches TRBD2 (5 bases). The clonotype was recovered from a woman aged 40 to 55 who had been exposed to COVID-19. The sample comprised PBMCs or T cells enriched from blood (not recorded which). The CDR3 DNA reads as TGTGCCAGCGGAGAGCCGGGAAGCAGGACCTACAATGAGCAGTTCTTC. It is translated as CASGEPGSRTYNEQFF.